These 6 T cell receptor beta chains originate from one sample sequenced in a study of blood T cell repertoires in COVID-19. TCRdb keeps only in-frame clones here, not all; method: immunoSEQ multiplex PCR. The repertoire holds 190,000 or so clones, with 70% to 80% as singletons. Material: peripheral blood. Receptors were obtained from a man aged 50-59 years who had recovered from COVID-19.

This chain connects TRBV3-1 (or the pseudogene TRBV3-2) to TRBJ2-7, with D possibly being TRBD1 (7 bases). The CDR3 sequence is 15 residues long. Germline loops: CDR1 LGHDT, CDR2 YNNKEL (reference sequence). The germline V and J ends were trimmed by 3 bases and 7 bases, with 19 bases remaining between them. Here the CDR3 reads CASSQPGNQGGEQYF. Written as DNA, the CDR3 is TGTGCCAGCAGCCAGCCCGGTAATCAGGGGGGTGAGCAGTACTTC.

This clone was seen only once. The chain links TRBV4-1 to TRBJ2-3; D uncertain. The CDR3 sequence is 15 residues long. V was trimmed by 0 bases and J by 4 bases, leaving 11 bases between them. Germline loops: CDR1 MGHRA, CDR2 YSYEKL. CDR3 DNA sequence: TGCGCCAGCAGCCAAGATCTTCTAGTCCCAGATACGCAGTATTTT. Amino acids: CASSQDLLVPDTQYF.

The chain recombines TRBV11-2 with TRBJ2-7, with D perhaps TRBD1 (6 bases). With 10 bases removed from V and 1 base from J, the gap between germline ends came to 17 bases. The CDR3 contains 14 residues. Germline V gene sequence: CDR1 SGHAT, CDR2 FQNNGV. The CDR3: CATKPGHSSYEQYF. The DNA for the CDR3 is TGTGCCACCAAGCCGGGACATTCGTCCTACGAGCAGTACTTC.

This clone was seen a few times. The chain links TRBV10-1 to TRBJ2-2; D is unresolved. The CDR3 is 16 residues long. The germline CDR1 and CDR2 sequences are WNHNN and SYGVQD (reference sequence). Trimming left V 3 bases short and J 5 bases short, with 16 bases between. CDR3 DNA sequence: TGCGCCAGCAGTGATGAGCGCCCCGAGTGGACCGGGGAGCTGTTTTTT. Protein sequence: CASSDERPEWTGELFF.

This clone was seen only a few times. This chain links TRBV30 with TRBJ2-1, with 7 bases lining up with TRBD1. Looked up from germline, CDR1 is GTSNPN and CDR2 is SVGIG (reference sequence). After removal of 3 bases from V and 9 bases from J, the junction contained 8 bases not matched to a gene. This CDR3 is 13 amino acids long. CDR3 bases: TGTGCCTGGAGAAAGACAGGGAACCGTGAGCAGTTCTTC. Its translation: CAWRKTGNREQFF.

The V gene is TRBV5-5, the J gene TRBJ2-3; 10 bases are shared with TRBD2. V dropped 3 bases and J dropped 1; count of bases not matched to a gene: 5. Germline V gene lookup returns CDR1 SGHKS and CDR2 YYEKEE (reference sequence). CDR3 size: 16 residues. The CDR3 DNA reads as TGTGCCAGCAGCTGGGAAGGACTAGCGGGCACAGATACGCAGTATTTT. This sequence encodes CASSWEGLAGTDTQYF.